The rows below give T cell receptor beta chains drawn from one sample of a study of CD8 T cells in ankylosing spondylitis. TCRdb reprocessed the 5' RACE reads via MiXCR and lists one record per CDR3 protein. The sample yields fewer than 550,000 distinct CDR3 sequences, about 5.4% seen once. Specimen: blood, either unsorted or a sorted T cell fraction (not recorded which). Receptors originate from a male donor with ankylosing spondylitis. Both conserved end residues are part of each CDR3. The D gene is left open where the match is weak. The listing skips clone size in some rows; elsewhere it reads once, few, many or a size class.

clone_size: many; j_call: TRBJ2-7; d_call: -; v_call: TRBV20-1; cdr3_nt: TGCAGTGCTAGAGGGGGCGGACCAACCACCTACGAGCAGTACTTC; cdr3_aa: CSARGGGPTTYEQYF
clone_size: many; j_call: TRBJ2-2; d_call: -; v_call: TRBV5-1; cdr3_nt: TGCGCCAGCAACCGGGAAGGGACCGGGGAGCTGTTTTTT; cdr3_aa: CASNREGTGELFF
clone_size: few; j_call: TRBJ2-1; d_call: TRBD2; v_call: TRBV3-1; cdr3_nt: TGTGCCAGCAGCCGGACTAGCGACTCCTACAATGAGCAGTTCTTC; cdr3_aa: CASSRTSDSYNEQFF
clone_size: -; j_call: TRBJ2-7; d_call: TRBD1; v_call: TRBV5-1; cdr3_nt: TGCGCCAGCCGAACTCAGGGGGCCGGCTACGAGCAGTACTTC; cdr3_aa: CASRTQGAGYEQYF
clone_size: many; j_call: TRBJ2-3; d_call: -; v_call: TRBV29-1; cdr3_nt: TGCAGCGGTGGGGGGAGCACAGATACGCAGTATTTT; cdr3_aa: CSGGGSTDTQYF
clone_size: many; j_call: TRBJ1-5; d_call: TRBD1; v_call: TRBV12-3/TRBV12-4; cdr3_nt: TGTGCCAGCAGCGGTACAGGGGGCTTTCAGCCCCAGCATTTT; cdr3_aa: CASSGTGGFQPQHF
clone_size: many; j_call: TRBJ2-1; d_call: -; v_call: TRBV11-2; cdr3_nt: TGTGCCAGCAGCCCCCCGGGGCCAAATGAGCAGTTCTTC; cdr3_aa: CASSPPGPNEQFF
clone_size: many; j_call: TRBJ2-5; d_call: TRBD1; v_call: TRBV12-3/TRBV12-4; cdr3_nt: TGTGCCAGCAGTAACCACCGGGACAGAGGACAAGAGACCCAGTACTTC; cdr3_aa: CASSNHRDRGQETQYF
clone_size: -; j_call: TRBJ2-1; d_call: -; v_call: TRBV11-2; cdr3_nt: TGTGCCAGCAGCTTAGCCCTCGGCCAGTTCTTC; cdr3_aa: CASSLALGQFF
clone_size: few; j_call: TRBJ2-1; d_call: -; v_call: TRBV7-2; cdr3_nt: TGTGCCAGCAGCCTGTTATTGTGGGAAAACAATGAGCAGTTCTTC; cdr3_aa: CASSLLLWENNEQFF
clone_size: -; j_call: TRBJ2-3; d_call: -; v_call: TRBV10-2; cdr3_nt: TGCGCCAGCAGTGCGCTGACTAGTTTGTCAGATACGCAGTATTTT; cdr3_aa: CASSALTSLSDTQYF
clone_size: many; j_call: TRBJ2-1; d_call: TRBD2; v_call: TRBV20-1; cdr3_nt: TGCAGTGCTAGAGATTTGGAGGCGGGAGTGTCCTACAATGAGCAGTTCTTC; cdr3_aa: CSARDLEAGVSYNEQFF
clone_size: -; j_call: TRBJ2-1; d_call: -; v_call: TRBV10-3; cdr3_nt: TGTGCCATCAGCCTAGATCGTGAGCAGTTCTTC; cdr3_aa: CAISLDREQFF
clone_size: -; j_call: TRBJ2-7; d_call: TRBD1; v_call: TRBV12-3/TRBV12-4; cdr3_nt: TGTGCCAGCAGTGACAGGGGCACCGAGCAGTACTTC; cdr3_aa: CASSDRGTEQYF
clone_size: many; j_call: TRBJ1-6; d_call: -; v_call: TRBV27; cdr3_nt: TGTGCCAGCAGTTTCAGGGGCCCAAGCTCCTATAATTCACCCCTCCACTTT; cdr3_aa: CASSFRGPSSYNSPLHF
clone_size: many; j_call: TRBJ2-7; d_call: TRBD2; v_call: TRBV5-1; cdr3_nt: TGCGCCAGCAGCTTAGCGGGAAGGCCCTCCTACGAGCAGTACTTC; cdr3_aa: CASSLAGRPSYEQYF
clone_size: many; j_call: TRBJ2-1; d_call: TRBD1; v_call: TRBV4-3; cdr3_nt: TGCGCCAGCAGCGCGGGACAGGGGGCCGGCGAGCAGTTCTTC; cdr3_aa: CASSAGQGAGEQFF
clone_size: few; j_call: TRBJ2-7; d_call: TRBD2; v_call: TRBV20-1; cdr3_nt: TGCAGTGCTAGGGCTAGCGGGAGAGCCTACGAGCAGTACTTC; cdr3_aa: CSARASGRAYEQYF
clone_size: -; j_call: TRBJ1-1; d_call: -; v_call: TRBV29-1; cdr3_nt: TGCAGCGTTAACGTGGTTGAGCGGGGGAGAGTCACTGAAGCTTTCTTT; cdr3_aa: CSVNVVERGRVTEAFF
clone_size: many; j_call: TRBJ2-3; d_call: TRBD2; v_call: TRBV20-1; cdr3_nt: TGCAGTGCGACCGGGACTAGCGTCACAGATACGCAGTATTTT; cdr3_aa: CSATGTSVTDTQYF
clone_size: many; j_call: TRBJ2-5; d_call: -; v_call: TRBV4-2; cdr3_nt: TGTGCCAGCAGCCAAGAGGCCAGCTCCCAAGAGACCCAGTACTTC; cdr3_aa: CASSQEASSQETQYF